The following is a TCR beta chain sequence with its context. Its antigen remains unidentified. The data belong to a study of shared clonotypes between healthy human individuals. General observations from the study: Rarefaction indicated that sorted-subset sequencing remained incomplete although depth was large. The expectation was that sequencing depth would affect clonotype sharing among donors.

The V gene lost 0 bases and the J gene lost 0 bases, with 18 bases spanning the gap. CDR1 is LGHNA, CDR2 YNFKEQ, per germline. CDR3 length equals 18 residues. Execution of the assay was at deep level. For every subset, genomic DNA was evenly distributed across several immunoSEQ plates. Sequenced by immunoSEQ multiplex PCR; TCRdb stores in-frame clones only, minus some. The data contain 2 million or so clones, 85% to 95% of them singletons. This sequence joins TRBV4-2 and TRBJ2-7, with D perhaps TRBD1 (5 bases). The sample comprised naive CD4+ T cells sorted from blood. Subset given: CD45RA+ positively selected. The TCR originated in a man younger than 30 in good health. The chain's CDR3 is CASSQESWRDRHSYEQYF. The CDR3 DNA sequence: TGTGCCAGCAGCCAAGAATCGTGGAGAGACAGACACTCCTACGAGCAGTACTTC.